This TCR beta chain came from a study of blood T cell repertoires in COVID-19. Assay: immunoSEQ multiplex PCR; the TCRdb copy retains only in-frame clones and omits some. The table includes about 160,000 clones, around 84% detected once. This CDR3 region has 16 residues. With 11 bases removed from V and 1 base from J, the gap between germline ends came to 20 bases. CDR1 and CDR2 from the germline V gene are LNHDA and SQIVND (reference sequence). This receptor was identified in a human donor with acute or convalescent COVID-19. The donor label of this sample is uncertain. The sample taken for sequencing was peripheral blood. V is TRBV19 and J is TRBJ1-4, with a possible D match to TRBD1 (5 bases). Here the CDR3 reads CASENYGGRTNEKLFF. DNA of the CDR3: TGTGCCTCCGAGAATTACGGGGGGAGAACTAATGAAAAACTGTTTTTT.